The TCR beta chain under discussion was sequenced for a study of T cells in Graves' hyperthyroidism and ophthalmopathy (dated by TCRdb to between 2017 and 2020). In terms of the full investigation: Peripheral blood was collected at initial diagnosis, before any treatment. The study also compared thyroid tissue and blood T-cell repertoires from about six Graves' hyperthyroidism patients. Whether ophthalmopathy could be predicted prospectively was tested in an independent validation cohort made up of under 20 hyperthyroidism patients plus 17 patients who later progressed to ophthalmopathy. The roughly 91 discovery patients were randomly split 7:3 into training and test sets. According to the paper, TCR Vbeta CDR3 sequencing was carried out on around 140 peripheral blood samples, which came from approximately 43 ophthalmopathy, 75 to 80 hyperthyroidism and some 17 progressor patients. Once sampling was done, hyperthyroidism patients were given methimazole at a starting dose of 30 mg daily, whereas ophthalmopathy patients were given high-dose intravenous methylprednisolone. To identify TCR V-J signatures that set the groups apart, the researchers used a discovery cohort of 100 patients, made up of approximately 43 with Graves' ophthalmopathy and 57 with stable Graves' hyperthyroidism.

A patient counted as having stable Graves' hyperthyroidism if no progression to ophthalmopathy occurred over 18 months of follow-up. Hyperthyroidism patients were newly diagnosed, with disease duration under 2 months, and aged 18 to 65 years. Any patient with an uncontrolled infection, another autoimmune disease, pregnancy or lactation was excluded. Diagnoses were established on the basis of clinical symptoms, serum thyroxine and TRAb, thyroid ultrasound, and orbital computed tomography. PBMCs were separated from about 10 ml of fresh peripheral blood using Ficoll-Paque density gradient centrifugation. Trizol reagent was used to extract total RNA, and RNA quality was then checked on an Agilent 2100 Bioanalyzer. This clonotype was detected many times. Its antigen is unknown. One base away there is no much larger clone; base qualities are not given. The TCR beta CDR3 regions were amplified from the RNA transcripts. The first round of RT-PCR for the TCR CDR3 was performed with the HTBI primer set and the Qiagen OneStep RT-PCR kit. Libraries were constructed in a second round of multiplex PCR, after which size selection and purification were performed. Paired-end sequencing of the libraries was performed with 100 bp reads on an Illumina HiSeq2000. The source study handled its data this way. SOAPnuke was used to process the raw data, with reads discarded if the reads contained adapters or uncalled bases, had a mean Phred below 15, or lacked an exact constant-primer or identifier match. High-quality paired reads were merged using COPE v1.2.5, and each unique nucleotide sequence was defined as a clonotype. MiTCR v1.1 was used to align the clonotypes against IMGT TRBV, TRBD and TRBJ reference segments. Analysis was restricted to V-J combinations with a frequency above 0.0001, which covered 98% to 99.2% of repertoires. A TCS score was defined as the ratio between F50 (clonal expansion) and ExV (chaos), using BLOSUM62-based TCRdist between CDR3 peptides within each V-J. Welch's t-statistics and random forest reduced 514 V-J features to about 13, which were used in a naive Bayes classifier (R e1071). The raw public reads went through TCRdb reprocessing: fastp at Q25, MiXCR clone calling, in-frame beta chains kept. Rows merge per CDR3 protein into single entries with the most common DNA and genes. The V and J calls and clone size come from TCRdb's table, not from the authors' own analysis. In this sample the table shows about 400,000 distinct CDR3 sequences, 15% to 18% of which occur a single time. The ten largest clones represent almost 8% of the sample.

Here is what the overall study found, with its caveats: During validation, the model predicted progression to ophthalmopathy a median of around 6 months ahead of onset, with almost 71% sensitivity and more than 72% specificity. Sample size was not statistically predetermined, and investigators were not blinded to group allocation. Blood samples also contained most of the expanded thyroid clonotypes (frequency above 0.001), which suggests that blood repertoires may reflect thyroid immune responses. A model built on a 13 V-J signature distinguished ophthalmopathy from stable hyperthyroidism, reaching 85% to 90% sensitivity and around 82% specificity in cross-validation and 80%/75% in testing.

Source material: blood. This TCR was recovered from a woman aged 18-30 years with Graves' hyperthyroidism.

The CDR3 corresponds to CASSFTSFQETQYF. At the DNA level, the sequence is TGTGCCAGCAGTTTCACCTCGTTCCAAGAGACCCAGTACTTC. The chain employs TRBV28 and TRBJ2-5, with the D gene uncertain. The CDR3 starts with the cysteine, ends with the phenylalanine, and has 14 residues. The DNA shown is the 42-base CDR3, in frame from base 1. Trimming at the junction amounts to 3 bases on V and 1 base on J, and the germline ends lie 9 bases apart. Based on the germline V gene, the CDR1 and CDR2 sequences are MDHEN and SYDVKM. With the rest looked up from the reference TRBV28 and TRBJ2-5 genes rather than sequenced, the full variable domain is DVKVTQSSRYLVKRTGEKVFLECVQDMDHENMFWYRQDPGLGLRLIYFSYDVKMKEKGDIPEGYSVSREKKERFSLILESASTNQTSMYLCASSFTSFQETQYFGPGTRLLVL.